The clone carrying this TCR beta chain was seen many times. In germline, CDR1 is MNHEY, CDR2 SVGEGT. The CDR3 is made up of 18 amino acids. V was pared by 6 bases and J by 4 bases, with 25 bases between. This record belongs to a study of Graves' ophthalmopathy and Graves' hyperthyroidism. Moderate-to-severe activity, CAS ≥3, NOSPECS ≥4 and a duration under 3 months were seen in donors with ophthalmopathy. Uncontrolled infections, pregnancy, lactation or other autoimmune diseases led to patient exclusion. Clinicians made diagnoses from clinical symptoms, serum thyroxine, TRAb, thyroid ultrasound and orbital computed tomography. Amplification of the TCR beta CDR3 regions used RNA transcripts (as template). Second-round multiplex PCR came after first-round RT-PCR with HTBI primers. TCRdb redid the calling of the multiplex PCR reads with MiXCR, one entry per CDR3 protein. The sample has around 400,000 distinct CDR3 sequences; about 17% are singletons.

The J gene is TRBJ1-5, the V gene TRBV6-2 or TRBV6-3; TRBD1 might be the D (6 bases). This clonotype was obtained from a woman between 18 and 29 years old with Graves' ophthalmopathy. Input material: peripheral blood. The CDR3 bases are TGTGCCAGCAGCAAAATACAGGGAATCGGTTTTGGAAATCAGCCCCAGCATTTT. Residues: CASSKIQGIGFGNQPQHF.